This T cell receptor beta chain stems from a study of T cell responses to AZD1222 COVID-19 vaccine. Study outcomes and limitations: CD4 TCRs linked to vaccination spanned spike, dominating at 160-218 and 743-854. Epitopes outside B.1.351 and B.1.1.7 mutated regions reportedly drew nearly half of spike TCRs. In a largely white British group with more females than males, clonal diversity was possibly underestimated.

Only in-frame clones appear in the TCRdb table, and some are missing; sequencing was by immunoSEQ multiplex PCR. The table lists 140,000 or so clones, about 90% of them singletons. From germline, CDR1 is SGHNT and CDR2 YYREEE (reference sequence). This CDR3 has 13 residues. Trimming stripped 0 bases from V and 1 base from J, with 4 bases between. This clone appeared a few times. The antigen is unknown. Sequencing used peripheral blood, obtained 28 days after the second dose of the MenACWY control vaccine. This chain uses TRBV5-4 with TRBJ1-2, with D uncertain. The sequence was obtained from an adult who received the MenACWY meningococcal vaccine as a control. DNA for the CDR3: TGTGCCAGCAGCTTGGGCAGTAACTATGGCTACACCTTC. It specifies CASSLGSNYGYTF.